These T cell receptor beta chains were read from a single sample in a study of blood T cell repertoires in COVID-19. Repertoires were generated with immunoSEQ multiplex PCR, while TCRdb's copy carries only in-frame clones and drops some. The sample contains roughly 6,100 clones, about 90% of which appear only once. Sequencing input: peripheral blood. The receptors were sampled from a human donor in a cohort sampled during active COVID-19. The CDR3 runs from the conserved cysteine through the conserved F or W. A D gene is named only where the DNA matches it firmly. Only some rows state a clone size, as once, few, many or a class for expanded clones.

size	D	V	length	J	DNA	CDR3
-	TRBD2	TRBV27	15	TRBJ2-1	TGTGCCAGCAGTTTATATAGCGGGGGATACAATGAGCAGTTCTTC	CASSLYSGGYNEQFF
-	-	TRBV14	15	TRBJ2-1	TGTGCCAGCAGCCATGGTCTCCTAGGGGACACTGAGCAGTTCTTC	CASSHGLLGDTEQFF
-	TRBD1	TRBV6-2/TRBV6-3	15	TRBJ1-2	TGTGCCAGCAGCCCGGACAGGAGAGTGTCTTATGGCTACACCTTC	CASSPDRRVSYGYTF
-	-	TRBV9	13	TRBJ1-1	TGTGCCAGCAGCGTTGGGGGGGCTACTGAAGCTTTCTTT	CASSVGGATEAFF
-	-	TRBV5-1	15	TRBJ2-1	TGCGCCAGCAGCTTGTGGGGGGGCGCTGACAATGAGCAGTTCTTC	CASSLWGGADNEQFF
-	-	TRBV9	16	TRBJ2-3	TGTGCCAGCAGCGCCGGGGAGGCTAGTAGCACAGATACGCAGTATTTT	CASSAGEASSTDTQYF
-	TRBD2	TRBV13	14	TRBJ2-5	TGTGCCAGCAGCTGGGGGGAGGGGAAAGAGACCCAGTACTTC	CASSWGEGKETQYF
-	-	TRBV7-9	14	TRBJ1-1	TGTGCCAGCAGCTCCAGCGGGGGAGGCACTGAAGCTTTCTTT	CASSSSGGGTEAFF
-	TRBD1	TRBV29-1	13	TRBJ2-2	TGCAGCGTTGAGGGACAGACCACCGGGGAGCTGTTTTTT	CSVEGQTTGELFF
-	-	TRBV5-4	15	TRBJ2-1	TGTGCCAGCAGCTTGGACAGCGGCTCCTACAATGAGCAGTTCTTC	CASSLDSGSYNEQFF
-	-	TRBV5-6	15	TRBJ1-2	TGTGCCAGCAGCTTGGTTTCGGGGGTAGGCTATGGCTACACCTTC	CASSLVSGVGYGYTF
-	TRBD2	TRBV5-6	15	TRBJ2-5	TGTGCCAGCAGCTTTCGGGTAGCGGGAGGAGAGACCCAGTACTTC	CASSFRVAGGETQYF
-	-	TRBV19	15	TRBJ2-1	TGTGCCAGTAGTATCGCTATAAGCTCCTACAATGAGCAGTTCTTC	CASSIAISSYNEQFF
-	-	TRBV7-3	14	TRBJ2-3	TGTGCCAGCAGCGTAGCCGGGATATTAGATACGCAGTATTTT	CASSVAGILDTQYF
-	TRBD2	TRBV27	15	TRBJ2-7	TGTGCCAGCAGTTTATTGGCTAGCGGGGAGTACGAGCAGTACTTC	CASSLLASGEYEQYF
-	TRBD2	TRBV10-3	13	TRBJ2-5	TGTGCCATCAGTGACCTAGCGGGAGAGACCCAGTACTTC	CAISDLAGETQYF
-	-	TRBV6-5	14	TRBJ2-3	TGTGCCAGCAAGCTTGACTGGAACACAGATACGCAGTATTTT	CASKLDWNTDTQYF
-	TRBD2	TRBV28	14	TRBJ2-7	TGTGCCAGCAGTTTTAGCGGGGCTCCCTACGAGCAGTACTTC	CASSFSGAPYEQYF
-	-	TRBV2	15	TRBJ1-5	TGTGCCAGCAGTGAAGGGTCAGAAGGCAATCAGCCCCAGCATTTT	CASSEGSEGNQPQHF
-	TRBD2	TRBV7-2	17	TRBJ2-3	TGTGCCAGCAGCCAGGGACTAGCGGGGCGAGAGCCAGATACGCAGTATTTT	CASSQGLAGREPDTQYF
-	-	TRBV4-2	14	TRBJ2-7	TGTGCCAGCAGCCATGACAGACTTACCTACGAGCAGTACTTC	CASSHDRLTYEQYF
few	-	TRBV5-1	16	TRBJ1-3	TGCGCCAGCAGCTTGGGGACAGACCGCTCTGGAAACACCATATATTTT	CASSLGTDRSGNTIYF
-	-	TRBV19	13	TRBJ2-1	TGTGCCAGTAGGACGGACAGCTACAATGAGCAGTTCTTC	CASRTDSYNEQFF
-	TRBD2	TRBV28	14	TRBJ2-3	TGTGCCAGCAGTCTTAGCGGGAGCACAGATACGCAGTATTTT	CASSLSGSTDTQYF
-	TRBD2	TRBV7-6	18	TRBJ2-3	TGTGCCAGCAGCTTACCTCTTCTAGCGGGAGAGTCCACAGATACGCAGTATTTT	CASSLPLLAGESTDTQYF
-	TRBD1	TRBV28	17	TRBJ2-5	TGTGCCAGCAGTTTGCCGACAAGGACAGGGGCACAAGAGACCCAGTACTTC	CASSLPTRTGAQETQYF
-	TRBD1	TRBV7-2	15	TRBJ2-7	TGTGCCAGCAGCAACCCAGGGGGCAACTCCTACGAGCAGTACTTC	CASSNPGGNSYEQYF
few	TRBD2	TRBV11-2	15	TRBJ2-3	TGTGCCAGCAGCTTACCAGCGGGGAAGAGAGATACGCAGTATTTT	CASSLPAGKRDTQYF
-	TRBD2	TRBV4-3	15	TRBJ2-1	TGCGCCAGCAGCCCCAGACTAGCGGGTGGGAATGAGCAGTTCTTC	CASSPRLAGGNEQFF
few	TRBD1	TRBV7-8	17	TRBJ1-1	TGTGCCAGCAGCCCGACTGGAGGGACAGGGGGTACCACTGAAGCTTTCTTT	CASSPTGGTGGTTEAFF
few	TRBD1	TRBV3-1/TRBV3-2	15	TRBJ1-6	TGTGCCAGCAGCCAGAATGACAGGGTTAATTCACCCCTCCACTTT	CASSQNDRVNSPLHF
-	TRBD2	TRBV28	16	TRBJ2-1	TGTGCCAGCAGTTTTCCTACTAGCGGGTCCTACAATGAGCAGTTCTTC	CASSFPTSGSYNEQFF
-	TRBD2	TRBV10-1	18	TRBJ2-5	TGCGCCAGCAGTGAGGGGGGGGTAGCCCCTATCCAATCTGAGACCCAGTACTTC	CASSEGGVAPIQSETQYF
hyperexpanded	-	TRBV14	18	TRBJ2-7	TGTGCCAGCAGCCAAGCCCCTTTTCAGGGCCTATCTACCTACGAGCAGTACTTC	CASSQAPFQGLSTYEQYF
-	TRBD1	TRBV5-6	14	TRBJ1-2	TGTGCCAGCAGCAGCTCAGGACAGGGAATGGGCTACACCTTC	CASSSSGQGMGYTF
-	TRBD2	TRBV19	16	TRBJ2-1	TGTGCCAGTAGTACCCCGGCTAGCGGGAGGGCCTATGAGCAGTTCTTC	CASSTPASGRAYEQFF
-	TRBD1	TRBV4-3	17	TRBJ1-6	TGCGCCAGCAGCCAAAAAACAGGGGATGGATATAATTCACCCCTCCACTTT	CASSQKTGDGYNSPLHF
-	-	TRBV10-3	14	TRBJ1-1	TGTGCCACCAACCCACAGATTATGAACACTGAAGCTTTCTTT	CATNPQIMNTEAFF
-	TRBD1	TRBV6-5	16	TRBJ1-4	TGTGCCAGCAGTTCTGGGACAGTCGACGGGCGGGAAAAACTGTTTTTT	CASSSGTVDGREKLFF
-	TRBD1	TRBV28	15	TRBJ1-4	TGTGCCAGCAGTTTACGCGGGACAGGGAGGGAAAAACTGTTTTTT	CASSLRGTGREKLFF
-	TRBD1	TRBV7-3	14	TRBJ1-6	TGTGCCAGCAGCCTAGGGACAGAAAATTCACCCCTCCACTTT	CASSLGTENSPLHF
-	TRBD1	TRBV20-1	13	TRBJ1-2	TGCAGTGCTAGTGCCAGGGGGCAGGCCGGCTACACCTTC	CSASARGQAGYTF
-	TRBD2	TRBV11-2	14	TRBJ2-7	TGTGCCAGCAGCTTAGGGGGGGGACTCTACGAGCAGTACTTC	CASSLGGGLYEQYF
-	TRBD2	TRBV5-4	19	TRBJ2-7	TGTGCCAGCAGCCATCCCGGTTTAGCGGGAGGCCCTAGCTCCTACGAGCAGTACTTC	CASSHPGLAGGPSSYEQYF
-	-	TRBV5-8	13	TRBJ1-1	TGTGCCAGCTTATGGGGGCGGAACACTGAAGCTTTCTTT	CASLWGRNTEAFF
-	-	TRBV20-1	14	TRBJ2-7	TGCAGTGCTAGTGCAGGAAGTGAGGCGGGAGAGCAGTACTTC	CSASAGSEAGEQYF
-	-	TRBV30	14	TRBJ2-7	TGTGCCTGGAGTGTCCGACAGGCCCCCTACGAGCAGTACTTC	CAWSVRQAPYEQYF
-	TRBD2	TRBV6-4	15	TRBJ2-1	TGTGCCAGCAGTGTTACTAGCGGGAGAGTAAATGAGCAGTTCTTC	CASSVTSGRVNEQFF
-	-	TRBV29-1	12	TRBJ2-7	TGCAGCGTTGAATGGGGGCTAGGGGAGCAGTACTTC	CSVEWGLGEQYF
-	TRBD2	TRBV15	15	TRBJ2-1	TGTGCCACCAGCAGGGGGACTAGCGGGAGCTATGAGCAGTTCTTC	CATSRGTSGSYEQFF
-	TRBD2	TRBV5-1	15	TRBJ2-1	TGCGCCAGCAGCTCCACTAGCGGGACTCCCAATGAGCAGTTCTTC	CASSSTSGTPNEQFF
-	-	TRBV19	14	TRBJ2-7	TGTGCCTCTTCGCCAGGGTCCCCTTCCTACGAGCAGTACTTC	CASSPGSPSYEQYF
-	-	TRBV2	12	TRBJ2-5	TGTGCCAGCAGCACCGTCAGGGAGACCCAGTACTTC	CASSTVRETQYF
-	-	TRBV25-1	13	TRBJ2-7	TGTGCCAGCACCGAGCCGGGTACCTACGAGCAGTACTTC	CASTEPGTYEQYF
-	TRBD1	TRBV3-1/TRBV3-2	16	TRBJ1-6	TGTGCCAGCAGCAATAGACAGGGAACGGCGAATTCACCCCTCCACTTT	CASSNRQGTANSPLHF